What follows is one T cell receptor beta chain and its context. Its specificity is unknown. The data belong to a study of T cell repertoires in cytomegalovirus infection. Overall study context: Signatures in public TCR beta sequences pointed to both CMV infection and matching HLA type.

The CDR3 totals 14 residues. V shed 0 bases and J shed 1 base, with 6 bases lying between them. Germline V gene data show CDR1 as ENHRY and CDR2 as SYGVKD. MiXCR, applied by TCRdb to the reads, yields one record per CDR3 protein. The sample yields some 940,000 distinct CDR3 sequences, around 32% seen once. This receptor was obtained from a human donor in good health (CMV status not recorded). Some clones in this sample may be carry-over from other donors' samples. Source: cultured CD8+ T cells from PBMCs, taken from culture after CMV antigen stimulation. This rearrangement joins TRBV10-3 to TRBJ1-2, with D possibly TRBD1 on 5 matching bases. CDR3 nucleotide sequence: TGTGCCATCAGTGAGTCCCAGGGTAACTATGGCTACACCTTC. Residues: CAISESQGNYGYTF.